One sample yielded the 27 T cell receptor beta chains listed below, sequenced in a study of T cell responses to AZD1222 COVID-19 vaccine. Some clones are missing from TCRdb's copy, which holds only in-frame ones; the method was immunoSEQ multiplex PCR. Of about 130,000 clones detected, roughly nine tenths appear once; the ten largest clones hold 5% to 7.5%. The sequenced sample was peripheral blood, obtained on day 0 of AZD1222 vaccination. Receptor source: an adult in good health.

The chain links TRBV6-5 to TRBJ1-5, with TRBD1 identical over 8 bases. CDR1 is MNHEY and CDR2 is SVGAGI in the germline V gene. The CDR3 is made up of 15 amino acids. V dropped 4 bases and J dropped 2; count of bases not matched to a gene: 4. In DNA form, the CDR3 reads TGTGCCAGCAGTTTCGGACAGGGAGGCAATCAGCCCCAGCATTTT. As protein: CASSFGQGGNQPQHF.

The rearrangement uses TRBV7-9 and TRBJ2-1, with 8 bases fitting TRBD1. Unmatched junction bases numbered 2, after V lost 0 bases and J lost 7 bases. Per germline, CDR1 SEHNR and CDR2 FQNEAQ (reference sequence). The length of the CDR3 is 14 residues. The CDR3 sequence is CASSLADRVNEQFF. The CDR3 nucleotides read TGTGCCAGCAGCTTAGCGGACAGGGTGAATGAGCAGTTCTTC.

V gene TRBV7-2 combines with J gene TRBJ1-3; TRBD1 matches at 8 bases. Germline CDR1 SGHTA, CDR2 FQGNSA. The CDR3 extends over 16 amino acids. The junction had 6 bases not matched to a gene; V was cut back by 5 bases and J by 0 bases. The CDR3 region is CASSTRTGNSGNTIYF. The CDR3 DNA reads TGTGCCAGCAGCACCCGGACAGGGAACTCTGGAAACACCATATATTTT.

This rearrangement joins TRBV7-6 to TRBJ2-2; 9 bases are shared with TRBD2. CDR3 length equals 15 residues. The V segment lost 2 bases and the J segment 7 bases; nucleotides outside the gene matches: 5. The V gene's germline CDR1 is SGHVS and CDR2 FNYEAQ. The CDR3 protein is CASSLSGGRYGELFF. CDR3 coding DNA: TGTGCCAGCAGCTTAAGCGGGGGGCGATACGGGGAGCTGTTTTTT.

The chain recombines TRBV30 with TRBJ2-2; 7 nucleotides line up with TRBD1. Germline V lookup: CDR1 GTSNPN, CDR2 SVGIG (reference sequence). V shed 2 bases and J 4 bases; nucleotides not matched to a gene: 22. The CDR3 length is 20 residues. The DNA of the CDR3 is TGTGCCTGGAGTACGACAGGGCGTTCGGGTCCAATAACCTTCACCGGGGAGCTGTTTTTT. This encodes CAWSTTGRSGPITFTGELFF.

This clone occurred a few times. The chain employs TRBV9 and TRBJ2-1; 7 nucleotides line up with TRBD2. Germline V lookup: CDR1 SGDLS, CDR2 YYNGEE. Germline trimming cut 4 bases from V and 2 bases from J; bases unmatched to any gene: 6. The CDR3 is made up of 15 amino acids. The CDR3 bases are TGTGCCAGCAGCTCCCTAGCGGCCCCCTACAATGAGCAGTTCTTC. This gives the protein CASSSLAAPYNEQFF.

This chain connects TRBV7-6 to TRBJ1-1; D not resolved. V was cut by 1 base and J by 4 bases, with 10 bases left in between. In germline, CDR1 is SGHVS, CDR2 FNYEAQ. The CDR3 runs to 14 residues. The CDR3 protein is CASSLDGGGTEAFF. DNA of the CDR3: TGTGCCAGCAGCTTAGACGGAGGTGGCACTGAAGCTTTCTTT.

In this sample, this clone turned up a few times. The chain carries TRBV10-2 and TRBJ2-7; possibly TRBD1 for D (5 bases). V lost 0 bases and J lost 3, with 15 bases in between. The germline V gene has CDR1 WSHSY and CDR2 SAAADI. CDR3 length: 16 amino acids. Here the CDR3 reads CASSESTSSGIYEQYF. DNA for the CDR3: TGCGCCAGCAGTGAGTCGACTTCCTCAGGGATCTACGAGCAGTACTTC.

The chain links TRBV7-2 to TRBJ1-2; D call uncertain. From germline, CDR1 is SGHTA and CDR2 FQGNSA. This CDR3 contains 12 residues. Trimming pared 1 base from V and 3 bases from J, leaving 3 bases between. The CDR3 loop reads CASSLEHYGYTF. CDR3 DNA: TGTGCCAGCAGCTTAGAACACTATGGCTACACCTTC.

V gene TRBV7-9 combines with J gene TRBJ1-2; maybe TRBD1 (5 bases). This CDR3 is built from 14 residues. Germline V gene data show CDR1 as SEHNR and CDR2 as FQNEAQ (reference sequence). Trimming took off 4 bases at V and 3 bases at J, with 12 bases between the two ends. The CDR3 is CASSYGTDYYGYTF. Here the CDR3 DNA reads TGTGCCAGCAGCTACGGGACGGATTACTATGGCTACACCTTC. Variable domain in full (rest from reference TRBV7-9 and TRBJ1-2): DTGVSQNPRHKITKRGQNVTFRCDPISEHNRLYWYRQTLGQGPEFLTYFQNEAQLEKSRLLSDRFSAERPKGSFSTLEIQRTEQGDSAMYLCASSYGTDYYGYTFGSGTRLTVV.

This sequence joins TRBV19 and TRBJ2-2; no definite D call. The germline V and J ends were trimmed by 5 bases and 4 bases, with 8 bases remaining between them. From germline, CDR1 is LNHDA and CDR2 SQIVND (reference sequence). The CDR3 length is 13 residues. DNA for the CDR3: TGTGCCAGTAGTGACTGGGGCACCGGGGAGCTGTTTTTT. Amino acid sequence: CASSDWGTGELFF.

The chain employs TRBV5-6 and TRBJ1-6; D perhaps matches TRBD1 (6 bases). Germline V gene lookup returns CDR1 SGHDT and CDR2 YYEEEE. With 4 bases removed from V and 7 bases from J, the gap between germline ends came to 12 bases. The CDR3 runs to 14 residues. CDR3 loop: CASSPTGKNSPLHF. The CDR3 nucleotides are TGTGCCAGCAGCCCAACAGGGAAAAATTCACCCCTCCACTTT.

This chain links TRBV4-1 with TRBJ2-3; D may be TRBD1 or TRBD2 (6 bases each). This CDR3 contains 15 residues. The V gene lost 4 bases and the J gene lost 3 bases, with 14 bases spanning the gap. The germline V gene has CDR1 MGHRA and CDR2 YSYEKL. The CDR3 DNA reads TGCGCCAGCAGCCGGGCGGAGGGGGGAACAGATACGCAGTATTTT. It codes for CASSRAEGGTDTQYF.

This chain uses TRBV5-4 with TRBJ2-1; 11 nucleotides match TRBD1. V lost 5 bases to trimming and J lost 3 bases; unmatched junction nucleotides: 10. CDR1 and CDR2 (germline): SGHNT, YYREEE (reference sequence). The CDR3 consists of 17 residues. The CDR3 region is CASRPAPGTGGYNEQFF. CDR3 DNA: TGTGCCAGCAGACCTGCTCCCGGGACAGGGGGCTACAATGAGCAGTTCTTC.

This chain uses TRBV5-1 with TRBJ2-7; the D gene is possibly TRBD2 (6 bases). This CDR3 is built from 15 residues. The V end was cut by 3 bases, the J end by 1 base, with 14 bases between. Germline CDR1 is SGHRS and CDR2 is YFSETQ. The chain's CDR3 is CASSYQGRGSYEQYF. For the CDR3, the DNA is TGCGCCAGCAGCTACCAAGGACGGGGGTCCTACGAGCAGTACTTC.

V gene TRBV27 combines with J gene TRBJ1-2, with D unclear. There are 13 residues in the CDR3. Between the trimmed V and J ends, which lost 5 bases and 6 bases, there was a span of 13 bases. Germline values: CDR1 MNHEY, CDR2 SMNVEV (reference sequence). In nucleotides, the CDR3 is TGTGCCAGCAGTGACCGGTGGGGAGATGGCTACACCTTC. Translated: CASSDRWGDGYTF.

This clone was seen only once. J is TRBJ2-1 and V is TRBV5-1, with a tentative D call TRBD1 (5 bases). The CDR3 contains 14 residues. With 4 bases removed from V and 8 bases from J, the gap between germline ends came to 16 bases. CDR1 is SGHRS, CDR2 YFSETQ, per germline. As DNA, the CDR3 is TGCGCCAGCAGCCCCGTGGAGACAGCCCATGAGCAGTTCTTC. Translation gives CASSPVETAHEQFF.

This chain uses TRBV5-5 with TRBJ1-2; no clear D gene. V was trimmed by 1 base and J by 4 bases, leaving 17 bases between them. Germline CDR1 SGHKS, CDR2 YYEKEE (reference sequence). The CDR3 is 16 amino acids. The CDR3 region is CASSLPDHPGSYGYTF. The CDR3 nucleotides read TGTGCCAGCAGCTTGCCCGACCACCCAGGAAGCTATGGCTACACCTTC.

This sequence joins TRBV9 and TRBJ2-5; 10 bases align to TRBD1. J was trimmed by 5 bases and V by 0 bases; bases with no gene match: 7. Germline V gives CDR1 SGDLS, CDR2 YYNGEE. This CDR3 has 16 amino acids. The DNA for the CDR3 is TGTGCCAGCAGCGTAGGAGGGGGACAGGGGATGGAGACCCAGTACTTC. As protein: CASSVGGGQGMETQYF.

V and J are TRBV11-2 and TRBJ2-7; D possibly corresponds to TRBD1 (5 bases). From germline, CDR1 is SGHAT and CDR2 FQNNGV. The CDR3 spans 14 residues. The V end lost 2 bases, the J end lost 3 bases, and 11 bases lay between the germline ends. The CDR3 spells CASSLWGLSYEQYF. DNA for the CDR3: TGTGCCAGCAGCTTATGGGGCTTGAGCTACGAGCAGTACTTC.

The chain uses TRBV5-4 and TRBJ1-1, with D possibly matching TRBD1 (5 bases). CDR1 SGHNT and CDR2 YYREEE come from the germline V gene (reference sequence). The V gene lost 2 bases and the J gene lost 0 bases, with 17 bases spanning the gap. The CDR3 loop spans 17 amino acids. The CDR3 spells CASSLNGGSRMNTEAFF. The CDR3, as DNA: TGTGCCAGCAGCTTAAATGGGGGGAGTAGGATGAACACTGAAGCTTTCTTT.

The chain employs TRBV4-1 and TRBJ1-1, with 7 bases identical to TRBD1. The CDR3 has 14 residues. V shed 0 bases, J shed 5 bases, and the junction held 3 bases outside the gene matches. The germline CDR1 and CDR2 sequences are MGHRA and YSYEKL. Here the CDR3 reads CASSQDPQGTEAFF. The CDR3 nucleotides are TGCGCCAGCAGCCAAGATCCACAGGGGACTGAAGCTTTCTTT.

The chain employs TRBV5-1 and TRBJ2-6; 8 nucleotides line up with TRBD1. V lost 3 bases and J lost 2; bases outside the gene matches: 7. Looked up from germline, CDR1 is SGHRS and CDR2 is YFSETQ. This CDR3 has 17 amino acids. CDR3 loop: CASSSNRGSPGANVLTF. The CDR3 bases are TGCGCCAGCAGCTCGAACAGGGGGTCCCCTGGGGCCAACGTCCTGACTTTC.

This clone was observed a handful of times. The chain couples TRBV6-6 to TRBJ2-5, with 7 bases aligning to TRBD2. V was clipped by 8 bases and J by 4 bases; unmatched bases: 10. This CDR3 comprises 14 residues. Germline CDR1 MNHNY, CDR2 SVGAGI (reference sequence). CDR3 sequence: CASDQRGSRETQYF. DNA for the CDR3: TGTGCCAGCGACCAGCGGGGATCGAGAGAGACCCAGTACTTC.

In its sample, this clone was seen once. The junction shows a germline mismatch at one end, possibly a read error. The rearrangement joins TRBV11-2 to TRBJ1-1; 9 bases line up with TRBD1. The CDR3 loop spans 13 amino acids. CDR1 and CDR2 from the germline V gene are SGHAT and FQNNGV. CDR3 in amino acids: CASSLVEGTGIIF. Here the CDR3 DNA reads TGTGCCAGCAGCTTAGTGGAAGGGACAGGGATAATCTTT.

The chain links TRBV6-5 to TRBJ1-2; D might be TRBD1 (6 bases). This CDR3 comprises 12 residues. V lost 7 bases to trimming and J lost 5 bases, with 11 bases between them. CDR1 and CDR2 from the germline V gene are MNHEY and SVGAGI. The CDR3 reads CASIGQGYGYTF. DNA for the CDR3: TGTGCCAGCATCGGGCAGGGGTATGGCTACACCTTC.

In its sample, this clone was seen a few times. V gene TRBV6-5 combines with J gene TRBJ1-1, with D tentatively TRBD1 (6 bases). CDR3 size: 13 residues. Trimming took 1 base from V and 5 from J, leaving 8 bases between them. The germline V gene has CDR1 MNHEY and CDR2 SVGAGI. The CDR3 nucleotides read TGTGCCAGCAGTTACTACAGGGAAACTGAAGCTTTCTTT. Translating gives CASSYYRETEAFF.